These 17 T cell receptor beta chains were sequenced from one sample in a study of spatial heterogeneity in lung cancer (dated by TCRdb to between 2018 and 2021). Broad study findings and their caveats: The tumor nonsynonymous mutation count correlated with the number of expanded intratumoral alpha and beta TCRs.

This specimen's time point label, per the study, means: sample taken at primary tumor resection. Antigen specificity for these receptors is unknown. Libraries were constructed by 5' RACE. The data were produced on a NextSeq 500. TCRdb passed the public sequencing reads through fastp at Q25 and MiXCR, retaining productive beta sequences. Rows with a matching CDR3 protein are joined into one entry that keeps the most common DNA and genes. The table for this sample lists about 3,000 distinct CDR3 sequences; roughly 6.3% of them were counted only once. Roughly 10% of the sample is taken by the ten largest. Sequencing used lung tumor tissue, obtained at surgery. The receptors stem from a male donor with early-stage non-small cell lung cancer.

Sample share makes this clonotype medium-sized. In DNA, the CDR3 is TGTGCCAGCAGCCCAGACACCCTACCTTACAATGAGCAGTTCTTC. Protein: CASSPDTLPYNEQFF. The chain recombines TRBV6-2 or TRBV6-3 with TRBJ2-1; D is ambiguous. Deletions cut 6 bases from V and 4 bases from J, with 16 bases between. The CDR3 length is 15 residues. Germline V CDR1 and CDR2: MNHEY, SVGEGT.

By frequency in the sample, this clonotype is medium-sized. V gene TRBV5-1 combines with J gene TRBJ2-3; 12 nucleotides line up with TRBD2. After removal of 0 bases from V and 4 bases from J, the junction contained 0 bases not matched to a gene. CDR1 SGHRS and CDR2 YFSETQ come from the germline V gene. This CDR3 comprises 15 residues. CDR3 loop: CASSLASGRADTQYF. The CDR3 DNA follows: TGCGCCAGCAGCTTGGCTAGCGGGAGGGCAGATACGCAGTATTTT.

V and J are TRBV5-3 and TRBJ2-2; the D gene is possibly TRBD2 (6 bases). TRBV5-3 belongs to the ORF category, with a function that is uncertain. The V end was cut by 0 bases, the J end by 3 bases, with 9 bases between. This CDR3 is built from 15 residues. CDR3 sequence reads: CARSLVGLHTGELFF. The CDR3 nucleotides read TGTGCCAGAAGCTTGGTAGGACTACACACCGGGGAGCTGTTTTTT.

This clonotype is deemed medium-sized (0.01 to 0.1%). The CDR3 loop reads CATSDWAAGDNEQFF. CDR3 coding DNA: TGTGCCACCAGTGATTGGGCAGCGGGGGACAATGAGCAGTTCTTC. The chain has TRBV24-1 and TRBJ2-1; 8 nucleotides match TRBD2. CDR1 KGHDR and CDR2 SFDVKD come from the germline V gene. The CDR3 is 15 residues long. Trimming at V came to 2 bases and at J to 5 bases, leaving 4 bases not matched to a gene.

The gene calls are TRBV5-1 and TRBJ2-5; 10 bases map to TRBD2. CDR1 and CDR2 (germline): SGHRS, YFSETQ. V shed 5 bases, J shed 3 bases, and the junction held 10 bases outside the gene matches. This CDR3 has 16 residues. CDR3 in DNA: TGCGCCAGCAGTACACTAGCGGGAACGGATAAAGAGACCCAGTACTTC. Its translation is CASSTLAGTDKETQYF.

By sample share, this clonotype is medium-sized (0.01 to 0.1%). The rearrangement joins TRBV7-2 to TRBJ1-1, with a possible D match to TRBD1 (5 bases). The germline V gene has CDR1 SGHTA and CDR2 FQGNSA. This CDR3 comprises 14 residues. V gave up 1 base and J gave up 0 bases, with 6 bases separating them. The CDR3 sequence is CASSLGQLNTEAFF. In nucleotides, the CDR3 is TGTGCCAGCAGCTTAGGACAGCTGAACACTGAAGCTTTCTTT.

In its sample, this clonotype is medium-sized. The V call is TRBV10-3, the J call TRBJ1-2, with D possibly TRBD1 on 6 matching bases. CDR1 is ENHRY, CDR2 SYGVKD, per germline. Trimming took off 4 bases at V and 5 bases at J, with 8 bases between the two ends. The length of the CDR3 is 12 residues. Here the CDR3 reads CAISGTDYGYTF. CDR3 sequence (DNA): TGTGCCATCAGTGGGACAGATTATGGCTACACCTTC.

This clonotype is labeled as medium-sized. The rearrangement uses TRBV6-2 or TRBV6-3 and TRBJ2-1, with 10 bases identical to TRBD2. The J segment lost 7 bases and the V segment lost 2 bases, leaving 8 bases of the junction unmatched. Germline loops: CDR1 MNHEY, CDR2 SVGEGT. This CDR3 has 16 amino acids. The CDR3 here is CASSYRSAGGPNEQFF. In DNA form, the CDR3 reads TGTGCCAGCAGTTACCGGTCAGCGGGGGGGCCTAATGAGCAGTTCTTC.

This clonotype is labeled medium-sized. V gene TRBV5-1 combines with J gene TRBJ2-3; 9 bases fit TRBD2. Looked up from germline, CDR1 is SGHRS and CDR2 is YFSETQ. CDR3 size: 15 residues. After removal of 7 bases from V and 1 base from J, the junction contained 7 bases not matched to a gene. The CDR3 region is CASHEIAGGTDTQYF. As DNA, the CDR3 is TGCGCCAGCCACGAAATAGCGGGGGGCACAGATACGCAGTATTTT.

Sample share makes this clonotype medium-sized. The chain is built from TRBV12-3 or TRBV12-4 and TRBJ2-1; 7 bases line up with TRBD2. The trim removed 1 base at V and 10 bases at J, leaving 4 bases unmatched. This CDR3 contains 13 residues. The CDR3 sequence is CASSLERDLEQFF. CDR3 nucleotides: TGTGCCAGCAGTTTAGAGCGGGACCTCGAGCAGTTCTTC.

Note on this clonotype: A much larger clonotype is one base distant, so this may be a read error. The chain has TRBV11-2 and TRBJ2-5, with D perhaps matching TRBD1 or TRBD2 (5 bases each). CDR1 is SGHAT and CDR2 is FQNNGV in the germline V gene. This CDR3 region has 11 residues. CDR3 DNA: TGTGCCAGCACCCTAGCCGGGACCCGGTACTTC. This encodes CASTLAGTRYF.

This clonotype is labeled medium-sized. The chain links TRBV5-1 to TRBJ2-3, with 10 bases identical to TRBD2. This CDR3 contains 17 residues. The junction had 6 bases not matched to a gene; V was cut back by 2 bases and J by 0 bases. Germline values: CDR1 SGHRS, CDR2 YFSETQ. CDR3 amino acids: CASSLSTSGPSTDTQYF. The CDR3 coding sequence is TGCGCCAGCAGCTTATCGACTAGCGGGCCTAGCACAGATACGCAGTATTTT.

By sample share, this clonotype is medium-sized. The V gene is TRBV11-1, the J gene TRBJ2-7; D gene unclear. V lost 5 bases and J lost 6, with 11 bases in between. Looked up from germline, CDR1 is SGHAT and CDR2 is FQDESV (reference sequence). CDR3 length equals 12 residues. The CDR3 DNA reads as TGTGCCAGCAGCCAGATGGGCGTCGAGCAGTACTTC. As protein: CASSQMGVEQYF.

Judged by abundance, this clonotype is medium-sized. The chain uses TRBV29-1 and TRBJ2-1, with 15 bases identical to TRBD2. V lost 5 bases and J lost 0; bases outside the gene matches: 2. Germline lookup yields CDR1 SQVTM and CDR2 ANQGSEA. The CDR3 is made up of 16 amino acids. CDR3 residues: CSVWTSGRVSYNEQFF. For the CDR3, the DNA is TGCAGCGTTTGGACTAGCGGGAGGGTCTCCTACAATGAGCAGTTCTTC.

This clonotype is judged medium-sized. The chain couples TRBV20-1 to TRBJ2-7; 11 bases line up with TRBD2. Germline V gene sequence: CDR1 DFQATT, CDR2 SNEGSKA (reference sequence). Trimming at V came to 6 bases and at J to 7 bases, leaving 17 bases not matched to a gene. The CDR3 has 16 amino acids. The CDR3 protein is CSAAPPGLAATGEQYF. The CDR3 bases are TGCAGTGCCGCACCCCCGGGACTAGCGGCGACGGGTGAGCAGTACTTC.

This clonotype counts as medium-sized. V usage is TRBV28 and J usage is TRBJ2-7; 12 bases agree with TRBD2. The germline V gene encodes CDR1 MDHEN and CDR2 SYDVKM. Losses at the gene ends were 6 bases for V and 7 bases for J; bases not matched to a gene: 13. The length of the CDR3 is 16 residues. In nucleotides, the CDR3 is TGTGCCAGCAGGGTAGGGGGACTAGCGGGTTCTCGGGAGCAGTACTTC. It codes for CASRVGGLAGSREQYF.

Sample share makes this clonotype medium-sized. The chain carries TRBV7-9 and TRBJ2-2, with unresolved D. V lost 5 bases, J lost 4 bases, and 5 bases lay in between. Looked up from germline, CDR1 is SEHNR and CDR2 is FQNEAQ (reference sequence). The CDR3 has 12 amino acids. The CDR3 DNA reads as TGTGCCAGCAGCGTCTCCACCGGGGAGCTGTTTTTT. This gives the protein CASSVSTGELFF. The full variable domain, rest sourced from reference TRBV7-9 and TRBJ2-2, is DTGVSQNPRHKITKRGQNVTFRCDPISEHNRLYWYRQTLGQGPEFLTYFQNEAQLEKSRLLSDRFSAERPKGSFSTLEIQRTEQGDSAMYLCASSVSTGELFFGEGSRLTVL.